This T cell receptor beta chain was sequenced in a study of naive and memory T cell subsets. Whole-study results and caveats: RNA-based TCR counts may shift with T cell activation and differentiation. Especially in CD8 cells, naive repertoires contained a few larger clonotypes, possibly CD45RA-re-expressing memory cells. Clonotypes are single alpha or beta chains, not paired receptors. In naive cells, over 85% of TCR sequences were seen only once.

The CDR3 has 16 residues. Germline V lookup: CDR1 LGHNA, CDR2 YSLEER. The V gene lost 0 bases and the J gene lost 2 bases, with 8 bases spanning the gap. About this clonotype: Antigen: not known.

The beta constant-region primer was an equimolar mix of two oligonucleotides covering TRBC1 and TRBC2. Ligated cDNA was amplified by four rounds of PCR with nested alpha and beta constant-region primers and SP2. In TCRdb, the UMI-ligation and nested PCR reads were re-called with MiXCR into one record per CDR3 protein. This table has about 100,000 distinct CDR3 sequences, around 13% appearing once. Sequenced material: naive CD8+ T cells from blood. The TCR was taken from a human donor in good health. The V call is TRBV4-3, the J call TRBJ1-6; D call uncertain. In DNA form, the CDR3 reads TGCGCCAGCAGCCAAGAAAGACCCACCTATAATTCACCCCTCCACTTT. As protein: CASSQERPTYNSPLHF.